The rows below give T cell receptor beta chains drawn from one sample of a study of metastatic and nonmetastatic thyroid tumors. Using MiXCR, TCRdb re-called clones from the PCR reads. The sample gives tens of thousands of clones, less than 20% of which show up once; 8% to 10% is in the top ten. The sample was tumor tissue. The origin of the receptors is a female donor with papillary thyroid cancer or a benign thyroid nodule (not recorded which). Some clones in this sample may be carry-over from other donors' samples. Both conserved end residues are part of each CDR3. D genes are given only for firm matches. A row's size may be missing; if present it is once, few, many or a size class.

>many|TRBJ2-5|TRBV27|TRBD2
CASSPYLAGGQETQYF
TGTGCCAGCAGTCCCTACCTAGCGGGAGGGCAAGAGACCCAGTACTTC
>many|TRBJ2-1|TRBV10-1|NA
CASNLGGSDEQFF
TGCGCCAGCAACTTAGGAGGGAGTGATGAGCAGTTCTTC
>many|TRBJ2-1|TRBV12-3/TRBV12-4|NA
CASSLVDFNEQFF
TGTGCCAGCAGTTTAGTTGACTTCAATGAGCAGTTCTTC
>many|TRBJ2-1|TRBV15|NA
CATSREAVYNEQFF
TGTGCCACCAGCAGAGAAGCGGTTTACAATGAGCAGTTCTTC
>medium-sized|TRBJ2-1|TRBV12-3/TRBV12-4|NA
CASSLAPRGGYNEQFF
TGTGCCAGCAGTTTAGCGCCCAGGGGTGGATACAATGAGCAGTTCTTC
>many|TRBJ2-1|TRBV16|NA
CASSQYGGASGGESYNEQFF
TGTGCCAGCAGCCAGTACGGTGGCGCTAGTGGTGGTGAGTCCTACAATGAGCAGTTCTTC
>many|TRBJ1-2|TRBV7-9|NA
CASSEGQGDGYTF
TGTGCCAGCAGCGAAGGGCAGGGCGATGGCTACACCTTC
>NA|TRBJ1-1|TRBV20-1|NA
CSAQARGRASTEAFF
TGCAGTGCCCAAGCCCGCGGAAGGGCGTCGACTGAAGCTTTCTTT
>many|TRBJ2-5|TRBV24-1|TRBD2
CATSAGGRETQYF
TGTGCCACCAGTGCTGGCGGGAGGGAGACCCAGTACTTC
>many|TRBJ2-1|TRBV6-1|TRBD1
CASSRTGTLVEQFF
TGTGCCAGCAGTAGGACAGGGACCCTCGTTGAGCAGTTCTTC
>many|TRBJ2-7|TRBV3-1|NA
CASSQVWSSEQYF
TGTGCCAGCAGCCAAGTCTGGTCCAGCGAGCAGTACTTC
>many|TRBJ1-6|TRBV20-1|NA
CSSQDSLNSPLHF
TGCAGTTCGCAGGACAGCTTGAATTCACCCCTCCACTTT
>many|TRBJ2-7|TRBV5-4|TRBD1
CASSRPGQGYEQYF
TGTGCCAGCAGCCGCCCGGGACAGGGCTACGAGCAGTACTTC
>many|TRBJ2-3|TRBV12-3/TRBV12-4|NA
CASSEGGVGTQYF
TGTGCCAGCAGCGAAGGGGGAGTGGGTACGCAGTATTTT
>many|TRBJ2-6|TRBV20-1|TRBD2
CSAISGSTVGANVLTF
TGCAGTGCCATTAGCGGGAGCACTGTTGGGGCCAACGTCCTGACTTTC
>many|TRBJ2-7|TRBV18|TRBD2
CASSPPGGYGEQYF
TGTGCCAGCTCACCACCGGGAGGGTATGGCGAGCAGTACTTC
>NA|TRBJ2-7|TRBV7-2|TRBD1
CASSQRTGVSYEQYF
TGTGCCAGCAGCCAACGGACAGGGGTCTCCTACGAGCAGTACTTC
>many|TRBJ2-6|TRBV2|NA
CASSLTRGSGANVLTF
TGTGCCAGCAGTCTAACCAGGGGCTCTGGGGCCAACGTCCTGACTTTC
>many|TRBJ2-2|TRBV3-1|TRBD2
CASSPGGDTGELFF
TGTGCCAGCAGCCCCGGGGGGGACACCGGGGAGCTGTTTTTT
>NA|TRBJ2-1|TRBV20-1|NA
CSAPRVGGNEQFF
TGCAGTGCACCCCGAGTGGGAGGCAATGAGCAGTTCTTC
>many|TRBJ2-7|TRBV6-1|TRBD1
CASRSGTGMYEQYF
TGTGCCAGCAGGTCCGGGACAGGGATGTACGAGCAGTACTTC
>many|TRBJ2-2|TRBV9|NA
CASSVVQGGSGELFF
TGTGCCAGCAGCGTAGTACAGGGTGGTTCCGGGGAGCTGTTTTTT
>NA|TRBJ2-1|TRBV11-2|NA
CASSEGGDRMVNEQFF
TGTGCCAGCAGCGAAGGCGGAGACAGGATGGTCAATGAGCAGTTCTTC
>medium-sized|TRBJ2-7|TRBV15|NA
CATSRGMGEGYEQYF
TGTGCCACCAGCAGGGGCATGGGAGAGGGTTACGAGCAGTACTTC
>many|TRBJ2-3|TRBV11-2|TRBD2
CASRVASGPSTDTQYF
TGTGCCAGCAGAGTTGCTAGCGGGCCTTCCACAGATACGCAGTATTTT
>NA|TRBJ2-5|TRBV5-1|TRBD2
CASSDRPLVGGMETQYF
TGCGCCAGCAGCGACCGCCCTCTAGTGGGAGGGATGGAGACCCAGTACTTC
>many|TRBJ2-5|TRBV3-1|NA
CASSQGKFYQETQYF
TGTGCCAGCAGCCAGGGCAAGTTCTACCAAGAGACCCAGTACTTC
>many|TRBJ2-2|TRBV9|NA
CASSTGSGELFF
TGTGCCAGCAGCACAGGGTCCGGGGAGCTGTTTTTT
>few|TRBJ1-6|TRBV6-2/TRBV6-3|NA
CASSIYGTDYSPLHF
TGTGCCAGCAGTATTTACGGGACGGATTACTCACCCCTCCACTTT
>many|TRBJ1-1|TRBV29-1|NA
CSVADQAMGTEAFF
TGCAGCGTTGCGGACCAGGCGATGGGCACTGAAGCTTTCTTT
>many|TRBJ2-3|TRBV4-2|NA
CASSQWGRSTLQGSDTQYF
TGTGCCAGCAGCCAATGGGGGAGATCAACCCTTCAAGGATCAGATACGCAGTATTTT
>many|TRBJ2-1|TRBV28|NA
CASSPDRHNEQFF
TGTGCCAGCAGCCCAGACAGACACAATGAGCAGTTCTTC
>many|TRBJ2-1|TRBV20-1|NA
CSASGKAAGSPNEQFF
TGCAGTGCTAGCGGGAAGGCGGCGGGATCCCCGAATGAGCAGTTCTTC
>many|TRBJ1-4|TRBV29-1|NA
CSVDQGGEKLFF
TGCAGCGTTGATCAGGGAGGAGAAAAACTGTTTTTT
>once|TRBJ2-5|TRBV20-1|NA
CSARDEFGETQYF
TGCAGTGCTAGGGATGAGTTCGGGGAGACACAGTACTTC
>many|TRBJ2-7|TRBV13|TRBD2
CASSFRSGRAAEQYF
TGTGCCAGCAGCTTCCGTAGCGGGAGGGCCGCCGAGCAGTACTTC
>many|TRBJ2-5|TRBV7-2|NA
CASSWGDQETQYF
TGTGCCAGCAGCTGGGGGGATCAAGAGACCCAGTACTTC